This paragraph reports one T cell receptor beta chain. Expressed TCRB transcripts were sequenced, since all the RNA that had been isolated was reverse transcribed. Assay used: immunoSEQ multiplex PCR; TCRdb lists only in-frame clones, some missing. The sample lists just under 150,000 clones; roughly a tenth were seen once. This sample was included in a study of beta chain features in type 1 diabetes. Study details: Sorted cells, 107,917,701 in number, were examined across all samples.

Naive, central memory, regulatory and stem cell-like memory cells within the CD4+ compartment were sorted using CD45RO/CCR7/CD25/CD127/CD95/CD27. The TCR originated in a man younger than 30 in good health. Sequencing was done on a sample of naive CD4+ T cells from blood.

The CDR3 reads CASSRREGAGDTQYF. The CDR3, as DNA: TGTGCCAGCAGTCGCCGGGAGGGGGCTGGAGATACGCAGTATTTT. This rearrangement joins TRBV5-4 to TRBJ2-3, with D possibly TRBD2 on 8 matching bases. This CDR3 comprises 15 residues. Germline loops: CDR1 SGHNT, CDR2 YYREEE (reference sequence). Trimming cost V 5 bases and J 5 bases, with 18 bases left between them.